Described below is a single TCR beta chain sequence and its context. This sample was included in a study of CDR3 diversity in severe acne. TCRdb re-called the PCR reads through MiXCR, storing one row per CDR3 protein. In the table there are fewer than 100,000 distinct CDR3 sequences, 50% to 65% of which are singletons. Trimming cost V 4 bases and J 6 bases; bases outside gene matches: 10. The CDR3 is 15 residues long. The germline CDR1 and CDR2 sequences are KGHDR and SFDVKD. The material sequenced was blood. The V gene is TRBV24-1, the J gene TRBJ2-7; 8 bases line up with TRBD1. The receptor was derived from a male donor in good health, without acne. This CDR3 reads CATSDYKRTGSEQYF. The CDR3 nucleotides are TGTGCCACCAGTGACTACAAGCGGACAGGGAGCGAGCAGTACTTC.